The 12 T cell receptor beta chains given below trace back to one sample, sequenced in a study of identical twins. TCRdb itself ran the 5' RACE reads through MiXCR, one entry per CDR3 protein. Among 500,000 to 600,000 distinct CDR3 sequences listed, around 20% were seen once. Another study also made use of these data, one on T cells expressing NK-cell markers.

Material for sequencing was CD4+ T cells sorted from blood. These TCRs come from a woman younger than 35 in good health.

A few counts support this clonotype. The V call is TRBV25-1, the J call TRBJ2-7, with a weak D call TRBD2 (7 bases). The germline V gene encodes CDR1 MGHDK and CDR2 SYGVNS. CDR3 length equals 16 residues. The V and J ends lost 2 bases and 0 bases respectively, with 14 bases between them. CDR3 region: CASSELGGGLSYEQYF. CDR3 nucleotide sequence: TGTGCCAGCAGTGAACTAGGGGGGGGTCTCTCCTACGAGCAGTACTTC.

There are many counts of this clonotype. The chain recombines TRBV2 with TRBJ2-3; no definite D call. Germline lookup yields CDR1 SNHLY and CDR2 FYNNEI. This CDR3 spans 11 amino acids. V was cut by 7 bases and J by 5 bases, with 7 bases left in between. The CDR3 protein is CASKYEDTQYF. For the CDR3, the DNA is TGTGCCAGCAAGTATGAAGATACGCAGTATTTT.

The rearrangement links TRBV6-5 to TRBJ2-7; D is ambiguous. The CDR3 is 13 amino acids. V gave up 2 bases and J gave up 6 bases, with 11 bases separating them. Per the germline V gene, CDR1 is MNHEY and CDR2 is SVGAGI. Here the CDR3 DNA reads TGTGCCAGCAGTTACGACATTATGAGCGAGCAGTACTTC. Translated: CASSYDIMSEQYF.

The V gene is TRBV10-3, the J gene TRBJ2-3, with D tentatively TRBD2 (6 bases). Trimming removed 8 bases at V and 1 base at J, with 10 bases between. The germline V gene has CDR1 ENHRY and CDR2 SYGVKD. CDR3 length: 13 amino acids. The CDR3 DNA follows: TGTGCCATCGGGGGACTTGGCACAGATACGCAGTATTTT. It is translated as CAIGGLGTDTQYF.

This clonotype was seen only a few times. This chain connects TRBV7-2 to TRBJ2-3, with 10 bases that match TRBD2. V lost 5 bases and J lost 6; bases outside the gene matches: 8. Germline V gene data show CDR1 as SGHTA and CDR2 as FQGNSA. The CDR3 runs 15 residues. The CDR3 sequence: CASSPSSGSVDTQYF. In DNA form, the CDR3 reads TGTGCCAGCAGCCCCTCTAGCGGGAGCGTTGATACGCAGTATTTT.

This clonotype was detected only a few times. The chain joins TRBV10-3 to TRBJ2-3, with 7 nucleotides matching TRBD2. This CDR3 region has 15 residues. J gave up 2 bases and V 11 bases, and 13 bases lay outside the gene matches. Germline V gene lookup returns CDR1 ENHRY and CDR2 SYGVKD. The CDR3 nucleotides read TGTGCCTCTCGGGGAGGGCGGATCATCACAGATACGCAGTATTTT. Translating it yields CASRGGRIITDTQYF.

This chain connects TRBV7-9 to TRBJ2-7; unclear D gene. Per the germline V gene, CDR1 is SEHNR and CDR2 is FQNEAQ (reference sequence). Between the trimmed V and J ends, which lost 3 bases and 0 bases, there was a span of 9 bases. The CDR3 is 14 residues long. The CDR3 DNA is TGTGCCAGCAGCTTCTCTATCCTCTCCTACGAGCAGTACTTC. Its protein product is CASSFSILSYEQYF.

This clonotype was counted a few times. The genes are TRBV6-5 and TRBJ2-1; no definite D call. Germline loops: CDR1 MNHEY, CDR2 SVGAGI. V gave up 4 bases and J gave up 8 bases, with 15 bases separating them. The CDR3 has 14 amino acids. In DNA form, the CDR3 reads TGTGCCAGCAGTTCCCGAGGCATTCTGGATGAGCAGTTCTTC. This codes for CASSSRGILDEQFF.

V and J are TRBV15 and TRBJ1-1; D possibly corresponds to TRBD1 (5 bases). The germline V and J ends were trimmed by 0 bases and 4 bases, with 15 bases remaining between them. CDR1 and CDR2 from the germline V gene are LNHNV and YYDKDF (reference sequence). CDR3 length: 16 amino acids. This CDR3 reads CATSREQAVWATEAFF. CDR3 DNA: TGTGCCACCAGCAGAGAACAGGCGGTGTGGGCCACTGAAGCTTTCTTT.

The V call is TRBV18, the J call TRBJ2-1; D gene uncertain. Germline loops: CDR1 KGHSH, CDR2 LQKENI. Trimming shortened V by 2 bases and J by 0 bases, and 11 bases separated the two germline ends. This CDR3 has 16 amino acids. This CDR3 is CASSPSAESSYNEQFF. DNA of the CDR3: TGTGCCAGCTCACCATCGGCGGAGAGCTCCTACAATGAGCAGTTCTTC. Complete variable domain (other parts from reference TRBV18 and TRBJ2-1): NAGVMQNPRHLVRRRGQEARLRCSPMKGHSHVYWYRQLPEEGLKFMVYLQKENIIDESGMPKERFSAEFPKEGPSILRIQQVVRGDSAAYFCASSPSAESSYNEQFFGPGTRLTVL.

This clonotype has a handful of counts. J is TRBJ1-1 and V is TRBV20-1; D is possibly TRBD1 (5 bases). The CDR3 is 12 amino acids. V gave up 5 bases and J gave up 6 bases, with 13 bases separating them. Germline CDR1 DFQATT, CDR2 SNEGSKA (reference sequence). CDR3 coding DNA: TGCAGTGCTGTAGGGGAAAGGGCTGAAGCTTTCTTT. It yields the protein CSAVGERAEAFF.

J is TRBJ2-5 and V is TRBV29-1, with 8 bases fitting TRBD1. The germline gives CDR1 SQVTM, CDR2 ANQGSEA. Trimming cost V 1 base and J 3 bases; bases outside gene matches: 4. This CDR3 comprises 14 residues. In DNA, the CDR3 is TGCAGCGTTGAAGTCCGACAGGGGAAAGAGACCCAGTACTTC. This codes for CSVEVRQGKETQYF.